This T cell receptor (beta chain) was found in a study of T cell changes during pregnancy in multiple sclerosis. The germline V gene has CDR1 SGHKS and CDR2 YYEKEE (reference sequence). The CDR3 consists of 15 residues. V was cut by 0 bases and J by 4 bases, with 10 bases left in between. Measured with immunoSEQ multiplex PCR; TCRdb has only the in-frame clones, and not every one. This sample has more than 35,000 clones, with about nine tenths found just once. Here the sequenced sample was CD4+ T cells from peripheral blood mononuclear cells, taken in the first trimester of pregnancy. The chain joins TRBV5-5 to TRBJ2-2; perhaps TRBD2 as D (5 bases). The TCR was taken from a female donor in good health, enrolled as a control in a pregnancy study. The CDR3 DNA follows: TGTGCCAGCAGCTTGGCCCTTGGGAGCACCGGGGAGCTGTTTTTT. This encodes CASSLALGSTGELFF.